This T cell receptor (beta chain) was observed in a study of T cell repertoires in aging, cancer and after chemotherapy. Study overall: About 8.8 million TCR reads were in the whole dataset.

Rearranged V-D-J TRB sequences were amplified with a mixed TRB-A/B primer pool. TCRdb re-called the multiplex PCR reads through MiXCR, storing one row per CDR3 protein. The data show fewer than 11,000 distinct CDR3 sequences, around 35% seen once. This clonotype is large in the sample. TCR beta rearrangements were amplified from peripheral blood genomic DNA. V lost 4 bases to trimming and J lost 5 bases, with 20 bases between them. The CDR3 totals 15 residues. In germline, CDR1 is SQVTM, CDR2 ANQGSEA. The clonotype originates from a human donor in good health. The chain has TRBV29-1 and TRBJ2-5, with D perhaps given as TRBD1 or TRBD2 (5 bases each). Sequenced: blood. CDR3 bases: TGCAGCGTTGGCCTTCCATCCTGGGGGACCGAGACCCAGTACTTC. Protein: CSVGLPSWGTETQYF.